Below are 18 T cell receptor beta chains sequenced from a single sample in a study of cytomegalovirus exposure and HLA in healthy donors. Researchers ran the PCR with 60 Vbeta and 13 Jbeta primers. Profiling relied on immunoSEQ multiplex PCR, and the TCRdb table lists in-frame clones only, not all of them. Seen here are under 150,000 clones, less than 80% observed once, and the top ten hold 1.8%. Sequenced material: PBMCs. These receptors were taken from a female donor in good health and CMV-seropositive.

The chain joins TRBV7-2 to TRBJ1-2; 7 bases line up with TRBD1. CDR3 size: 15 residues. Germline CDR1 reads SGHTA; CDR2 reads FQGNSA. Trimming took 3 bases from V and 6 from J; bases not matched to a gene: 10. Written as DNA, the CDR3 is TGTGCCAGCAGCTTGCTGGCAGGGGGAACGGATGGCTACACCTTC. Translation gives CASSLLAGGTDGYTF.

The CDR3 DNA sequence: TGTGCCAGCAGCGCCGGGTTTCGGGGGTATAGAGGGAACACTGAAGCTTTCTTT. This translates into CASSAGFRGYRGNTEAFF. This chain links TRBV2 with TRBJ1-1; TRBD1 is a possible D gene (5 bases). This CDR3 region has 18 residues. V dropped 6 bases and J dropped 1 base, with 24 bases sitting between them. The germline gives CDR1 SNHLY, CDR2 FYNNEI. Based on the CDR3 plus reference TRBV2 and TRBJ1-1, the full variable domain is EPEVTQTPSHQVTQMGQEVILRCVPISNHLYFYWYRQILGQKVEFLVSFYNNEISEKSEIFDDQFSVERPDGSNFTLKIRSTKLEDSAMYFCASSAGFRGYRGNTEAFFGQGTRLTVV.

With respect to this clone: The junction departs from the called germline gene at one end, perhaps through a read error. The V gene is TRBV7-9, the J gene TRBJ2-7; 8 nucleotides line up with TRBD1. The CDR3 sequence is 15 residues long. The germline V gene encodes CDR1 SEHNR and CDR2 FQNEAQ (reference sequence). As DNA, the CDR3 is TGTTCCAGCAGCTCGAGGACAGGGAAAACCTACGAGCAGTACTTC. Residues: CSSSSRTGKTYEQYF. Supplemented by reference TRBV7-9 and TRBJ2-7, the full variable domain reads DTGVSQNPRHKITKRGQNVTFRCDPISEHNRLYWYRQTLGQGPEFLTYFQNEAQLEKSRLLSDRFSAERPKGSFSTLEIQRTEQGDSAMYLCSSSSRTGKTYEQYFGPGTRLTVT.

This chain joins TRBV5-4 and TRBJ2-7; 13 bases agree with TRBD2. Germline V gene data show CDR1 as SGHNT and CDR2 as YYREEE (reference sequence). V shed 5 bases, J shed 0 bases, and the junction held 5 bases outside the gene matches. The CDR3 is 16 residues long. This CDR3 reads CASSRTSGSLSYEQYF. Here the CDR3 DNA reads TGTGCCAGCAGTCGGACTAGCGGGAGCCTCTCCTACGAGCAGTACTTC.

The chain combines TRBV11-3 with TRBJ1-1; D is uncertain. Trimming pared 1 base from V and 2 bases from J, leaving 14 bases between. The length of the CDR3 is 16 residues. CDR1 is SGHNT and CDR2 is YENEEA in the germline V gene. CDR3 nucleotide sequence: TGTGCCAGCAGCTTAGGAGGTTTCGGCCCTAACACTGAAGCTTTCTTT. It encodes CASSLGGFGPNTEAFF.

The V call is TRBV29-1, the J call TRBJ2-1; 10 bases fit TRBD2. The germline gives CDR1 SQVTM, CDR2 ANQGSEA. With V trimmed by 4 bases and J by 5 bases, 5 bases remained unmatched. This CDR3 is built from 14 residues. CDR3 in DNA: TGCAGCGTTGGAGGACTAGCGGCAAACAATGAGCAGTTCTTC. This encodes CSVGGLAANNEQFF.

J is TRBJ2-5 and V is TRBV6-1, with 7 bases identical to TRBD1. Germline CDR1 MNHNS, CDR2 SASEGT. The CDR3 runs to 13 residues. V dropped 3 bases and J dropped 2; count of bases not matched to a gene: 0. CDR3 nucleotides: TGTGCCAGCAGTGAGGGACAGCAAGAGACCCAGTACTTC. Amino acid sequence: CASSEGQQETQYF.

This chain connects TRBV25-1 to TRBJ1-4; 9 nucleotides agree with TRBD1. J was trimmed by 7 bases and V by 7 bases; bases with no gene match: 4. This CDR3 comprises 13 residues. Germline CDR1 and CDR2: MGHDK and SYGVNS. The CDR3 nucleotides read TGTGCCAGCACTCGACAGGGGGTTGAAAAACTGTTTTTT. Its protein product is CASTRQGVEKLFF.

This clone was observed a few times. The chain joins TRBV19 to TRBJ1-5, with 9 positions matching TRBD1. V lost 5 bases, J lost 4 bases, and 9 bases stayed unmatched. This CDR3 has 16 amino acids. Germline V lookup: CDR1 LNHDA, CDR2 SQIVND (reference sequence). The chain's CDR3 is CASSSTGTGTNQPQHF. The DNA of the CDR3 is TGTGCCAGTAGTTCTACCGGGACAGGGACTAATCAGCCCCAGCATTTT.

The V gene is TRBV30, the J gene TRBJ2-2; D perhaps matches TRBD1 (8 bases). The CDR3 contains 15 residues. Trimming took off 2 bases at V and 7 bases at J, with 17 bases between the two ends. CDR1 and CDR2 from the germline V gene are GTSNPN and SVGIG (reference sequence). CDR3 in DNA: TGTGCCTGGAGTACAGGGGGGGGATTACGCGGGGAGCTGTTTTTT. Protein: CAWSTGGGLRGELFF.

The rearrangement uses TRBV6-6 and TRBJ2-7; D perhaps matches TRBD1 (6 bases). The germline V gene encodes CDR1 MNHNY and CDR2 SVGAGI (reference sequence). V dropped 6 bases and J dropped 4 bases, with 13 bases sitting between them. There are 13 residues in the CDR3. CDR3 in DNA: TGTGCCAGCAGGGCCGGGACACAATACGAGCAGTACTTC. This encodes CASRAGTQYEQYF.

In this sample, this clone turned up once. The rearrangement joins TRBV7-9 to TRBJ1-1; 9 bases align to TRBD1. The CDR3 sequence is 15 residues long. Germline CDR1 is SEHNR and CDR2 is FQNEAQ (reference sequence). V gave up 5 bases and J gave up 6 bases; unmatched junction bases: 10. In DNA, the CDR3 is TGTGCCAGCAGCGGGAGACAGGGGGTCGATGCTGAAGCTTTCTTT. Amino acid sequence: CASSGRQGVDAEAFF. Looking up the rest from reference TRBV7-9 and TRBJ1-1 gives the full variable domain: DTGVSQNPRHKITKRGQNVTFRCDPISEHNRLYWYRQTLGQGPEFLTYFQNEAQLEKSRLLSDRFSAERPKGSFSTLEIQRTEQGDSAMYLCASSGRQGVDAEAFFGQGTRLTVV.

This chain joins TRBV7-9 and TRBJ2-7, with D possibly matching TRBD2 (7 bases). Deletions cut 5 bases from V and 5 bases from J, with 16 bases between. Germline CDR1 and CDR2: SEHNR and FQNEAQ (reference sequence). The CDR3 has 14 amino acids. The CDR3 region has the DNA TGTGCCAGCAGCCCTTCGGGGGGCGGCGACGAGCAGTACTTC. It encodes CASSPSGGGDEQYF.

The chain couples TRBV19 to TRBJ2-1; 9 bases agree with TRBD2. CDR3 length: 15 amino acids. Losses at the gene ends were 2 bases for V and 4 bases for J; bases not matched to a gene: 3. Per the germline V gene, CDR1 is LNHDA and CDR2 is SQIVND (reference sequence). CDR3 residues: CASSIQRGAYNEQFF. The DNA of the CDR3 is TGTGCCAGTAGTATACAGCGGGGGGCGTACAATGAGCAGTTCTTC.

The V and J genes are TRBV7-2 and TRBJ2-7; D gene unclear. Germline CDR1 and CDR2: SGHTA and FQGNSA. The CDR3 is 14 residues long. With 0 bases removed from V and 4 bases from J, the gap between germline ends came to 10 bases. CDR3 region: CASSLAFRSYEQYF. In DNA, the CDR3 is TGTGCCAGCAGCTTAGCATTCAGGTCGTACGAGCAGTACTTC.

This rearrangement joins TRBV13 to TRBJ1-2; tentative D call: TRBD1 (6 bases). The V and J ends lost 3 bases and 4 bases respectively, with 9 bases between them. The CDR3 is made up of 13 amino acids. Germline CDR1 is PRHDT and CDR2 is FYEKMQ (reference sequence). CDR3 sequence (DNA): TGTGCCAGCAGCTTTGGGGGGGCCTATGGCTACACCTTC. Translating it yields CASSFGGAYGYTF. Full variable domain (missing parts from reference TRBV13 and TRBJ1-2): AAGVIQSPRHLIKEKRETATLKCYPIPRHDTVYWYQQGPGQDPQFLISFYEKMQSDKGSIPDRFSAQQFSDYHSELNMSSLELGDSALYFCASSFGGAYGYTFGSGTRLTVV.

The chain carries TRBV5-4 and TRBJ2-5, with 7 nucleotides matching TRBD1. Matching the DNA end better, TRBJ2-7 makes the J call doubtful. This CDR3 is 14 amino acids long. Germline CDR1 is SGHNT and CDR2 is YYREEE (reference sequence). DNA of the CDR3: TGTGCCAGCAGCTTCAGGGGGTTTCTAGACGAGCAGTACTTC. Translated, it gives CASSFRGFLDEQYF.

The chain employs TRBV5-6 and TRBJ1-5; no clear D. Trimming took off 1 base at V and 5 bases at J, with 13 bases between the two ends. The CDR3 runs 15 residues. Germline CDR1 is SGHDT and CDR2 is YYEEEE. CDR3 nucleotide sequence: TGTGCCAGCAGCTTGTTTTCGGGTCTCGATCAGCCCCAGCATTTT. Translation gives CASSLFSGLDQPQHF.